This passage covers 2 T cell receptor beta chains from one sample sequenced in a study of OX40 agonist ivuxolimab in advanced cancers. Profiling relied on immunoSEQ multiplex PCR, and the TCRdb table lists in-frame clones only, not all of them. Of tens of thousands of clones in the sample, 91% were seen once. Sequences were derived from CD4+ or CD8+ T cells sorted from blood, sampled in a trial of the OX40 agonist ivuxolimab. The receptors come from an adult with an advanced solid tumor such as melanoma, head and neck, liver or kidney cancer.

There are a few counts of this clone. The V call is TRBV5-6, the J call TRBJ1-4; D might be TRBD1 (6 bases). The length of the CDR3 is 15 residues. Trimming left V 2 bases short and J 0 bases short, with 8 bases between. Germline V gene sequence: CDR1 SGHDT, CDR2 YYEEEE. In DNA, the CDR3 is TGTGCCAGCAGCTTACAGGGCACAACTAATGAAAAACTGTTTTTT. It translates to CASSLQGTTNEKLFF.

This clone turned up a few times. The rearrangement uses TRBV4-2 and TRBJ1-2; D possibly corresponds to TRBD1 (5 bases). CDR3 length equals 15 residues. Germline V gene data show CDR1 as LGHNA and CDR2 as YNFKEQ. V was cut by 0 bases and J by 7 bases, with 15 bases left in between. CDR3 region: CASSQDLGALGGYTF. The CDR3 bases are TGTGCCAGCAGCCAAGATTTAGGGGCCTTGGGTGGCTACACCTTC.